Here is one TCR beta chain with its context. As yet, its antigen is unknown. Cultured CD4+ T-cell DNA underwent Oncomine TCR Beta short-read sequencing. Genomic DNA was drawn out of CD4+ T cells grown in culture. TCRdb independently ran MiXCR on the PCR reads; one entry per CDR3 protein. The sample lists 20,000 to 25,000 distinct CDR3 sequences; 35% to 45% were seen once. The source of the sample is a study of vaccination and CD4 T cells after COVID-19. The overall study: Stimuli were overlapping spike peptide pools of SARS-CoV-2 and three common cold coronaviruses (HCoV-NL63, HCoV-OC43, HCoV-229E).

The CDR3 is made up of 15 amino acids. Overall study results and limits: A median of around 90% of reactive clones, in convalescent patients, became evident only post-vaccination.

Treatment noted: 10-day PBMC culture with coronavirus spike peptide pools or control peptides (ViraFEST assay). ViraFEST stimulated the growth of antigen-specific T cells using peptide pools and subsequently profiled their TCRs by sequencing. The genes are TRBV1 and TRBJ2-7. TRBV1 is a listed pseudogene. This specimen was CD4+ T cells from blood, cultured in vitro, taken before SARS-CoV-2 vaccination. This TCR was sampled from a human donor who had recovered from COVID-19. In DNA form, the CDR3 reads TGCACCAGCAGCCAAGCTTCCGAGATCTCCTACGAGCAGTACTTC. Residues: CTSSQASEISYEQYF.